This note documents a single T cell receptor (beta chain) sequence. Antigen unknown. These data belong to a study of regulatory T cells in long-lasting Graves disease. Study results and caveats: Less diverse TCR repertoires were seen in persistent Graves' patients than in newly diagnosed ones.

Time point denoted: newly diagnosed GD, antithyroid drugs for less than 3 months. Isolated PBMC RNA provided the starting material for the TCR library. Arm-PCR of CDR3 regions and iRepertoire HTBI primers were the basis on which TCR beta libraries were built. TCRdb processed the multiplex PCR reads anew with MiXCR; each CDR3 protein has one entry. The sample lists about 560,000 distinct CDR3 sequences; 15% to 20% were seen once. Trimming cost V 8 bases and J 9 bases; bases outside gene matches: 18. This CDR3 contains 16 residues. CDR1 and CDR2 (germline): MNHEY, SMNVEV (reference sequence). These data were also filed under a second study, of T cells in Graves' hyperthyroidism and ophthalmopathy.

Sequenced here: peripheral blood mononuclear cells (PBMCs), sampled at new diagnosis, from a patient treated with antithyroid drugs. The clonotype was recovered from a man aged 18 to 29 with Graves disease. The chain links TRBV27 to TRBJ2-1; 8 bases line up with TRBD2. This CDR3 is CASRLAGRSVGGEQFF. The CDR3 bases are TGTGCCAGCCGGTTAGCGGGGAGGTCCGTCGGGGGTGAGCAGTTCTTC.